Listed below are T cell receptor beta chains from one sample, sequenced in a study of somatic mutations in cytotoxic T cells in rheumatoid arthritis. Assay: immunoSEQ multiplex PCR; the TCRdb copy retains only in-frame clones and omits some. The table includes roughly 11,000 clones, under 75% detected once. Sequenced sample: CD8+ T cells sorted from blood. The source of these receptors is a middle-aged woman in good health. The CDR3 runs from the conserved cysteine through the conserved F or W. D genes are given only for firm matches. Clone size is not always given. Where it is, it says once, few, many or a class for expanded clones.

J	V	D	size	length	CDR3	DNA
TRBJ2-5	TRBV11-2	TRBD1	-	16	CASSSLLDRGLKTQYF	TGTGCCAGCAGTTCCCTTCTTGACAGGGGGCTGAAGACCCAGTACTTC
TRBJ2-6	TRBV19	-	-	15	CASSISTAGANVLTF	TGTGCCAGTAGTATTTCGACAGCTGGGGCCAACGTCCTGACTTTC
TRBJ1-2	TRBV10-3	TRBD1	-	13	CATGDTGDYGYTF	TGTGCCACGGGAGACACAGGGGACTATGGCTACACCTTC
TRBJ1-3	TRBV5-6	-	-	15	CASSFAGPAGNTIYF	TGTGCCAGCAGCTTTGCAGGGCCGGCTGGAAACACCATATATTTT
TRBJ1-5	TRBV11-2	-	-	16	CASSLGVTGYNQPQHF	TGTGCCAGCAGCTTAGGAGTGACAGGCTACAATCAGCCCCAGCATTTT
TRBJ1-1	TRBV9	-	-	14	CASSVDLTDTEAFF	TGTGCCAGCAGCGTAGATCTTACCGACACTGAAGCTTTCTTT
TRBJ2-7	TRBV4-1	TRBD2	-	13	CASSQREFYEQYF	TGCGCCAGCAGCCAGCGGGAGTTCTACGAGCAGTACTTC
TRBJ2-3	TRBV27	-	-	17	CASSLSIGGPTTDTQYF	TGTGCCAGCAGTTTATCGATTGGAGGGCCCACCACAGATACGCAGTATTTT
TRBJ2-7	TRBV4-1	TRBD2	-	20	CASSQEGGPMTSGNNHEQYF	TGCGCCAGCAGCCAAGAGGGCGGCCCCATGACTAGCGGGAATAACCACGAGCAGTACTTC
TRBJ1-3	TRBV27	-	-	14	CASSSRDSGNTIYF	TGTGCCAGCAGTTCCCGGGACTCTGGAAACACCATATATTTT
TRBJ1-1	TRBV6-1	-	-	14	CASRGITGITEAFF	TGTGCCAGCAGGGGAATTACAGGGATCACTGAAGCTTTCTTT
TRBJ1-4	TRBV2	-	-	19	CASSETGNLVGATNEKLFF	TGTGCCAGCAGTGAAACGGGAAACTTGGTCGGGGCAACTAATGAAAAACTGTTTTTT
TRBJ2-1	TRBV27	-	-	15	CASSLGPNSRNEQFF	TGTGCCAGCAGTTTAGGTCCAAATAGCCGCAATGAGCAGTTCTTC
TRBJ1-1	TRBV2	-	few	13	CASVETGGPEAFF	TGTGCCAGCGTCGAGACCGGAGGCCCTGAAGCTTTCTTT
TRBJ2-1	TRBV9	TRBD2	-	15	CASSGGTSGMDEQFF	TGTGCCAGCAGCGGGGGGACTAGCGGGATGGATGAGCAGTTCTTC
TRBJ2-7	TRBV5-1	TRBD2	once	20	CASSLDFPSTSGRASYEQYF	TGCGCCAGCAGCTTGGATTTTCCCTCTACCAGCGGGAGGGCCTCCTACGAGCAGTACTTC
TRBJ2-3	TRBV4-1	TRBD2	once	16	CASSQRTSGSTDTQYF	TGCGCCAGCAGCCAACGGACTAGCGGTAGCACAGATACGCAGTATTTT
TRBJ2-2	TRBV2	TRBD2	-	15	CASMISGGATGELFF	TGTGCCAGCATGATTAGCGGGGGTGCCACCGGGGAGCTGTTTTTT
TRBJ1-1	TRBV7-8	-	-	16	CASSLEQGLGNTEAFF	TGTGCCAGCAGCTTAGAACAGGGCCTCGGGAACACTGAAGCTTTCTTT
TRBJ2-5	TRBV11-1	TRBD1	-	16	CASSLLGQGGQETQYF	TGTGCCAGCAGCTTATTAGGACAGGGAGGCCAAGAGACCCAGTACTTC
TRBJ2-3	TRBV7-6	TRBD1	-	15	CASSSGTGSTDTQYF	TGTGCCAGCAGCTCCGGGACAGGGAGCACAGATACGCAGTATTTT
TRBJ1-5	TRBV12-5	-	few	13	CASGLELDQPQHF	TGTGCTAGTGGTTTGGAGTTGGACCAGCCCCAGCATTTT
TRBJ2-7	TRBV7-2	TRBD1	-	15	CASSLADRGSYEQYF	TGTGCCAGCAGCTTAGCGGACAGGGGCTCCTACGAGCAGTACTTC
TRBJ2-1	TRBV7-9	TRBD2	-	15	CASSTRTSGYNEQFF	TGTGCCAGCAGTACAAGGACTAGTGGTTACAATGAGCAGTTCTTC
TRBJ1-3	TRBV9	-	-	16	CASSQTGLLPGNTIYF	TGTGCCAGCAGCCAAACCGGGCTCCTCCCTGGAAACACCATATATTTT
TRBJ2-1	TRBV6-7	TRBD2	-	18	CASSYSAGTSGWGGEQFF	TGTGCCAGCAGTTACTCAGCTGGGACTAGCGGTTGGGGCGGTGAGCAGTTCTTC
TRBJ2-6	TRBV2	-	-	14	CASSGGSGANVLTF	TGTGCCAGCAGTGGGGGCTCTGGGGCCAACGTCCTGACTTTC
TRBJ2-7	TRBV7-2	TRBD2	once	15	CASSLMAGVRREQYF	TGTGCCAGCAGCTTAATGGCGGGAGTTCGTAGAGAGCAGTACTTC
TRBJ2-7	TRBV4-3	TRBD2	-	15	CASSQGRDYSYEQYF	TGCGCCAGCAGCCAAGGTCGGGACTACTCCTACGAGCAGTACTTC
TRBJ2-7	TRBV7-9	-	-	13	CASSLLDGYEQYF	TGTGCCAGCAGCTTACTGGACGGCTACGAGCAGTACTTC
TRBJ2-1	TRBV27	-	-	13	CASGGGGANEQFF	TGTGCCAGCGGAGGAGGGGGGGCCAATGAGCAGTTCTTC
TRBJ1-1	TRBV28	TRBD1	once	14	CASSSRQGSTEAFF	TGTGCCAGCAGTTCGCGACAGGGGTCCACTGAAGCTTTCTTT
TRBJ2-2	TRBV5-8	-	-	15	CASSLRGVNTGELFF	TGTGCCAGCAGCTTGAGAGGGGTCAACACCGGGGAGCTGTTTTTT
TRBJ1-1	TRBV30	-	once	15	CAWSIVLGGGSEAFF	TGTGCCTGGAGTATCGTACTTGGGGGGGGCTCTGAAGCTTTCTTT
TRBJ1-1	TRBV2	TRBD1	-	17	CASSSLQGPKWNTEAFF	TGTGCCAGCAGTAGCCTACAGGGGCCAAAGTGGAACACTGAAGCTTTCTTT
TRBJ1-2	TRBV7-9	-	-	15	CASSSSMGSVLGYTF	TGTGCCAGCAGCTCTAGTATGGGGTCGGTTCTCGGCTACACCTTC
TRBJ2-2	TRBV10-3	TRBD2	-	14	CAIPRSGGTGELFF	TGTGCCATCCCACGGAGCGGGGGGACCGGGGAGCTGTTTTTT
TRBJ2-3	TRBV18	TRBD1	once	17	CASSPRGQGAPTDTQYF	TGTGCCAGCTCACCAAGGGGACAGGGGGCCCCCACAGATACGCAGTATTTT
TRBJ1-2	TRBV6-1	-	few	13	CASSERGGYGYTF	TGTGCCAGCAGTGAACGTGGGGGATATGGCTACACCTTC
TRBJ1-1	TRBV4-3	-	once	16	CASSQEIVGVRTEAFF	TGCGCCAGCAGCCAAGAAATAGTGGGGGTTCGCACTGAAGCTTTCTTT
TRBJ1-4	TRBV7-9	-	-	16	CASSLLGLSTNEKLFF	TGTGCCAGCAGCTTGCTAGGGCTTTCAACTAATGAAAAACTGTTTTTT
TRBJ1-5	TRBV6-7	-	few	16	CASSSQNYGSHQPQHF	TGTGCCAGCAGTTCCCAAAACTACGGTTCCCATCAGCCCCAGCATTTT
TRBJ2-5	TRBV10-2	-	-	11	CASSDMKTQYF	TGCGCCAGCAGTGATATGAAGACCCAGTACTTC
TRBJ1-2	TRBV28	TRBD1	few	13	CASRPGQRYGYTF	TGTGCCAGCAGGCCGGGACAGCGGTATGGCTACACCTTC
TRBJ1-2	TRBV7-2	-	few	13	CASSFKGNYGYTF	TGTGCCAGCAGCTTCAAAGGAAACTATGGCTACACCTTC
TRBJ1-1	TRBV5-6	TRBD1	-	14	CASSILTGGTEAFF	TGTGCCAGCAGCATATTAACAGGGGGAACTGAAGCTTTCTTT
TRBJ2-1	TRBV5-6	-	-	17	CASSNLLSLSSYNEQFF	TGTGCCAGCAGCAACCTTCTTAGCTTGAGCTCCTACAATGAGCAGTTCTTC
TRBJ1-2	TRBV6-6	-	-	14	CASSYSFPSRGYTF	TGTGCCAGCAGTTACTCGTTTCCCTCCCGGGGCTACACCTTC
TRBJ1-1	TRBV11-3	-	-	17	CASSFSVGPRMGSEAFF	TGTGCCAGCAGCTTCAGTGTGGGCCCCCGGATGGGTTCTGAAGCTTTCTTT
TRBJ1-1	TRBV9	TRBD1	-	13	CASSATGVTEAFF	TGTGCCAGCAGCGCTACAGGGGTTACTGAAGCTTTCTTT
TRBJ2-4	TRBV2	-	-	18	CASSDFSAEGIAKNIQYF	TGTGCCAGCAGTGACTTTTCGGCGGAGGGAATAGCCAAAAACATTCAGTACTTC
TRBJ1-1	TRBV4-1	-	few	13	CASSQAANTEAFF	TGCGCCAGCAGCCAAGCGGCGAACACTGAAGCTTTCTTT
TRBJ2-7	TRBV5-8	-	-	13	CASSLVQDYEQYF	TGTGCCAGCAGCTTGGTGCAGGACTACGAGCAGTACTTC
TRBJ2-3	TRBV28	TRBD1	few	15	CASTPWGTDTDTQYF	TGTGCCAGCACTCCTTGGGGGACAGACACAGATACGCAGTATTTT
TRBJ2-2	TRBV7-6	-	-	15	CASSLRTKNTGELFF	TGTGCCAGCAGCTTACGGACTAAGAACACCGGGGAGCTGTTTTTT
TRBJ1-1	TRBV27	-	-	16	CASSLSTMGARTEAFF	TGTGCCAGCAGTTTATCGACGATGGGGGCGCGCACTGAAGCTTTCTTT
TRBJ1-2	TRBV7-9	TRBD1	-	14	CASRGTGVSDGYTF	TGTGCCAGCAGGGGTACAGGGGTGAGTGACGGCTACACCTTC